This record concerns one T cell receptor beta chain sequence. Its matching antigen is unknown. V gave up 4 bases and J gave up 0 bases; unmatched junction bases: 8. Germline V gene lookup returns CDR1 DFQATT and CDR2 SNEGSKA (reference sequence). CDR3 size: 15 residues. Time point in this sample: persistent/refractory GD, antithyroid drugs over 5 years with positive TRAb. Construction of the TCR library relied on RNA isolated from PBMCs. This record comes from a study of regulatory T cells in long-lasting Graves disease. Study-level results: Fewer public clonotypes were shared by new patients (roughly 970) than by persistent patients (roughly 2,500). TCR diversity was lower in persistent Graves' patients than in newly diagnosed ones. Analyses excluded thyroid tissue, covering peripheral blood alone.

Libraries of TCR beta came from iRepertoire HTBI primers plus Arm-PCR of CDR3 regions. TCRdb analysed the multiplex PCR reads with MiXCR anew, one entry per CDR3 protein. The sample includes approximately 690,000 distinct CDR3 sequences, approximately 31% of them seen just once. The TCR was taken from a female donor with Graves disease. V usage is TRBV20-1 and J usage is TRBJ1-1; 7 bases agree with TRBD1. Here the sequenced sample was peripheral blood mononuclear cells (PBMCs), taken when the disease was refractory, from a patient treated with antithyroid drugs. The CDR3 is CSATPSDRLNTEAFF. As DNA, the CDR3 is TGCAGTGCTACCCCCTCGGACAGGTTGAACACTGAAGCTTTCTTT.